This is a list of T cell receptor beta chains from one sample in a study of shared clonotypes between healthy human individuals. The data were produced by immunoSEQ multiplex PCR, yet TCRdb's version contains in-frame clones alone and is incomplete. Here the sample spans 2 million to 3 million clones, approximately 90% being singletons. The material sequenced was naive CD4+ T cells sorted from blood. These receptors were collected from a man aged 18 to 30 in good health. Each CDR3 is given with its conserved first and last residue. The D gene is left open where the match is weak. Rows give clone size only sometimes, using once, few, many, or a class for an expanded clone.

j_gene: TRBJ1-1
v_gene: TRBV20-1
d_gene: -
abundance: -
CDR3aa: CSAAVASEAFF
CDR3nt: TGCAGTGCTGCAGTCGCTTCGGAAGCTTTCTTT

j_gene: TRBJ2-7
v_gene: TRBV27
d_gene: -
abundance: -
CDR3aa: CASSRFLSLTGGRYF
CDR3nt: TGTGCCAGCAGTAGGTTTTTAAGTTTGACGGGTGGCAGGTACTTC

j_gene: TRBJ1-3
v_gene: TRBV9
d_gene: -
abundance: -
CDR3aa: CASSVGRSSGNTIYF
CDR3nt: TGTGCCAGCAGCGTAGGCCGGAGCTCTGGAAACACCATATATTTT

j_gene: TRBJ2-7
v_gene: TRBV18
d_gene: -
abundance: few
CDR3aa: CASSPPVAAHEQYF
CDR3nt: TGTGCCAGCTCACCTCCGGTAGCGGCCCACGAGCAGTACTTC

j_gene: TRBJ1-1
v_gene: TRBV7-9
d_gene: -
abundance: -
CDR3aa: CASTVGANTEAFF
CDR3nt: TGTGCCAGCACCGTAGGGGCGAACACTGAAGCTTTCTTT

j_gene: TRBJ2-1
v_gene: TRBV23-1
d_gene: -
abundance: -
CDR3aa: CASSQSRRDGRICEQFF
CDR3nt: TGCGCCAGCAGTCAATCGAGACGGGATGGTAGGATCTGTGAGCAGTTCTTC

j_gene: TRBJ2-7
v_gene: TRBV7-8
d_gene: -
abundance: -
CDR3aa: CASSLVLGVSKYF
CDR3nt: TGTGCCAGCAGCTTAGTACTGGGAGTTAGTAAGTACTTC

j_gene: TRBJ1-6
v_gene: TRBV13
d_gene: TRBD1
abundance: -
CDR3aa: CASSPTRGQGPLYALHF
CDR3nt: TGTGCCAGCAGCCCAACCCGGGGACAGGGGCCCTTGTATGCCCTCCACTTT

j_gene: TRBJ2-7
v_gene: TRBV6-5
d_gene: -
abundance: -
CDR3aa: CASSYDYEQYF
CDR3nt: TGTGCCAGCAGTTACGATTACGAGCAGTACTTC

j_gene: TRBJ2-1
v_gene: TRBV9
d_gene: -
abundance: -
CDR3aa: CASSALLLDNEQFF
CDR3nt: TGTGCCAGCAGCGCCCTCCTTTTGGACAATGAGCAGTTCTTC

j_gene: TRBJ2-7
v_gene: TRBV19
d_gene: TRBD1
abundance: -
CDR3aa: CASNAGTGSYEQYF
CDR3nt: TGTGCCAGTAATGCCGGGACAGGCTCCTACGAGCAGTACTTC

j_gene: TRBJ2-2
v_gene: TRBV5-1
d_gene: -
abundance: -
CDR3aa: CASNYLQGGTGELFF
CDR3nt: TGCGCCAGCAACTATCTTCAGGGTGGCACCGGGGAGCTGTTTTTT

j_gene: TRBJ1-1
v_gene: TRBV6-1
d_gene: -
abundance: -
CDR3aa: CASSEGGMSTEAFF
CDR3nt: TGTGCCAGCAGTGAAGGGGGGATGAGCACTGAAGCTTTCTTT

j_gene: TRBJ1-6
v_gene: TRBV7-9
d_gene: -
abundance: -
CDR3aa: CASSPTGYNSPLHF
CDR3nt: TGTGCCAGCAGCCCTACAGGGTATAATTCACCCCTCCACTTT

j_gene: TRBJ2-3
v_gene: TRBV5-1
d_gene: -
abundance: -
CDR3aa: CASSLGPGEDTQYF
CDR3nt: TGCGCCAGCAGCCTTGGACCCGGGGAAGATACGCAGTATTTT

j_gene: TRBJ1-1
v_gene: TRBV7-3
d_gene: TRBD1
abundance: -
CDR3aa: CASSETGVLGTEAFF
CDR3nt: TGTGCCAGCAGCGAGACAGGGGTTTTGGGCACTGAAGCTTTCTTT

j_gene: TRBJ2-1
v_gene: TRBV30
d_gene: -
abundance: -
CDR3aa: CAWSVENEQFF
CDR3nt: TGTGCCTGGAGTGTCGAGAATGAGCAGTTCTTC

j_gene: TRBJ2-5
v_gene: TRBV4-3
d_gene: -
abundance: -
CDR3aa: CASSQVPRETQYF
CDR3nt: TGCGCCAGCAGCCAAGTCCCTCGGGAGACCCAGTACTTC

j_gene: TRBJ1-1
v_gene: TRBV2
d_gene: -
abundance: -
CDR3aa: CASSEWGGAGTEAFF
CDR3nt: TGTGCCAGCAGTGAATGGGGGGGCGCGGGGACTGAAGCTTTCTTT

j_gene: TRBJ1-5
v_gene: TRBV19
d_gene: -
abundance: -
CDR3aa: CASSIDGTGRGQPQHF
CDR3nt: TGTGCCAGTAGTATAGATGGAACAGGGAGGGGTCAGCCCCAGCATTTT